This T cell receptor beta chain was captured in a study of CD8 T cells in Susac syndrome. The length of the CDR3 is 15 residues. V was shortened by 6 bases and J by 1 base, with 12 bases between the two germline ends. RNA in amounts of 0.5 to 1 ug was reverse transcribed with random hexamers. TCRdb used MiXCR to reprocess the immunoSEQ multiplex PCR reads, holding one entry per CDR3 protein. The sample gives more than 100,000 distinct CDR3 sequences, around 96% of which show up once; roughly 0.11% is in the top ten. Sequencing of TCR beta was carried out in blood CD8+ and CD4+ T cells. It was healthy donors who served as the controls, matched for age and sex.

This chain links TRBV12-3 or TRBV12-4 with TRBJ2-2, with D perhaps TRBD2 (6 bases). The sequenced material came from CD4+ T cells from PBMCs. This receptor was obtained from a human donor in good health. The CDR3 DNA reads as TGTGCCAGCAGAAGGGACGGGGGGAACACCGGGGAGCTGTTTTTT. Residues: CASRRDGGNTGELFF.